This T cell receptor beta chain was profiled in a study of blood T cell repertoires in COVID-19. Study-level information: Samples taken during acute and convalescent COVID-19 were collected in the United States, Italy and Spain.

This clone showed up just once. Sequenced by immunoSEQ multiplex PCR; TCRdb stores in-frame clones only, minus some. Here the sample spans 250,000 to 300,000 clones, 80% to 90% being singletons. V lost 3 bases, J lost 0 bases, and 9 bases lay in between. Per germline, CDR1 SGHNT and CDR2 YYREEE (reference sequence). This CDR3 spans 14 amino acids. V usage is TRBV5-4 and J usage is TRBJ1-1; D gene unclear. This sequence was found in a woman aged 70 to 79 with acute or convalescent COVID-19. Sequencing was performed on peripheral blood. CDR3 amino acids: CASSSRILNTEAFF. CDR3 DNA sequence: TGTGCCAGCAGCTCTAGGATTTTGAACACTGAAGCTTTCTTT.